The clone carrying this T cell receptor beta chain occurred once. Germline V gene lookup returns CDR1 SGDLS and CDR2 YYNGEE. V lost 0 bases, J lost 8 bases, and 17 bases lay in between. The CDR3 extends over 16 amino acids. This sample was taken from a study of blood T cell repertoires in COVID-19. About the research overall: Sites in the United States, Italy and Spain provided acute and convalescent COVID-19 samples. From T cells, B-cell-depleted T cells, or PBMCs came the material, which was cDNA or gDNA.

Methods used by the authors: Counts of nucleated cells, estimated from reference gene primer amplification, were obtained. This table comes from immunoSEQ multiplex PCR, and its TCRdb copy is limited to in-frame clones, with some not included. V and J calls and clone size follow that table, whereas D and trimming were derived from the DNA. The sample contains under 400,000 clones, 90% of which appear only once. The TCR comes from a man aged 18 to 30 with active or convalescent COVID-19. The rearrangement links TRBV9 to TRBJ2-2; no clear D gene. The sequencing sample was made of peripheral blood. The CDR3 loop reads CASSVALSGFYGELFF. CDR3 nucleotide sequence: TGTGCCAGCAGCGTAGCCTTGTCGGGTTTTTATGGGGAGCTGTTTTTT.